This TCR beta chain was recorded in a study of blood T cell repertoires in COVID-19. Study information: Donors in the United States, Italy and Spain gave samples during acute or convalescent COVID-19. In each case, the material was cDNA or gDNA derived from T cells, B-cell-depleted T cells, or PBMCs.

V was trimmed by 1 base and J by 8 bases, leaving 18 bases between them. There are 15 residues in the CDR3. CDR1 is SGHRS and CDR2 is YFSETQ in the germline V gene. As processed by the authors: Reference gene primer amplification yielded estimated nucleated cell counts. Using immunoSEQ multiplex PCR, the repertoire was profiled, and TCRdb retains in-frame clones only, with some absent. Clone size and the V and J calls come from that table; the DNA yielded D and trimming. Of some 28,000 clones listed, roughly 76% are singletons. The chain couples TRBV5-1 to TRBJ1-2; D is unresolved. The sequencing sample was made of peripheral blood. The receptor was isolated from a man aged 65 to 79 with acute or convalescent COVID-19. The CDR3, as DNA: TGCGCCAGCAGCTTGAGGGTTGGCGTGGAGGCCGGCTACACCTTC. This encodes CASSLRVGVEAGYTF.